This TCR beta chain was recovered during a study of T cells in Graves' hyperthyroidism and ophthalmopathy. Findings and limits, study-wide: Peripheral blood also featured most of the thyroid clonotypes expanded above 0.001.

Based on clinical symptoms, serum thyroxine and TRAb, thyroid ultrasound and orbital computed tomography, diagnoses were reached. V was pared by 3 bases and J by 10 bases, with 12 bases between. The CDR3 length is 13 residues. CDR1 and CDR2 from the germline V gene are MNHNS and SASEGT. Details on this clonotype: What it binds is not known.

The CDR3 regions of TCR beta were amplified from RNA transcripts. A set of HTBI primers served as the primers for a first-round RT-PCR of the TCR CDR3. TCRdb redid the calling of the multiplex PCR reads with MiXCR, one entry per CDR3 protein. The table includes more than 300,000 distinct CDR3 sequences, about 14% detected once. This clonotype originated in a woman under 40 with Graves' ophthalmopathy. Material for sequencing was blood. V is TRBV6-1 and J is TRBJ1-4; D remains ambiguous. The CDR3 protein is CASSDWAFVKLFF. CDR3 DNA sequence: TGTGCCAGCAGTGACTGGGCTTTCGTAAAACTGTTTTTT.